This TCR beta chain was recovered during a study of T-cell reconstitution after alpha-beta-depleted transplantation in children. This clonotype has a count of ten or more. Its matching antigen is unknown. This sample's TCRbeta library carried unique molecular identifier barcodes. In TCRdb, the PCR reads were re-called with MiXCR into one record per CDR3 protein. The table records around 100,000 distinct CDR3 sequences, 4.5% to 7.5% of them present only once. Whole-study findings and limits: Several hundred expanded graft clones reportedly gave rise to the alpha-beta T cells present about two months after transplant.

After removal of 5 bases from V and 6 bases from J, the junction contained 3 bases not matched to a gene. Germline V gene data show CDR1 as MNHEY and CDR2 as SMNVEV (reference sequence). CDR3 length: 13 residues. The sample was PBMCs, mostly from graft donor cells, taken 60 days after TCRalphabeta/CD19-depleted stem cell transplant. The V call is TRBV27, the J call TRBJ2-3; TRBD1 matches at 9 bases. This receptor was obtained from a female patient aged 2-9 years who had a stem cell transplant for Fanconi anemia, so the T cells may come from the graft donor. CDR3 DNA sequence: TGTGCCAGCAGTCGACAGGGGGTGGATACGCAGTATTTT. Translating gives CASSRQGVDTQYF.